This T cell receptor (beta chain) was captured by sequencing in a study of T cell responses to AZD1222 COVID-19 vaccine. As regards this clone: Its cognate antigen is unknown.

Regarding the study as a whole: Increases in Spike-specific TCR breadth and depth were seen after two AZD1222 doses. Just a handful of AZD1222 recipients were seropositive at baseline.

Libraries were prepared by immunoSEQ multiplex PCR; TCRdb keeps only in-frame clonotypes and omits some of them. The sample consists of more than 90,000 clones, roughly 87% of them appearing once. The CDR3 totals 16 residues. Germline loops: CDR1 SGHKS, CDR2 YYEKEE (reference sequence). V shed 0 bases and J 7 bases; nucleotides not matched to a gene: 8. The source is an adult in good health. The V gene is TRBV5-5, the J gene TRBJ2-3; 10 bases are shared with TRBD2. The sequenced sample was peripheral blood, obtained on day 0 of AZD1222 vaccination. This CDR3 reads CASSLAASGSVYTQYF. CDR3 sequence (DNA): TGTGCCAGCAGCTTGGCAGCTAGCGGGAGTGTGTATACGCAGTATTTT. Combining the CDR3 with reference TRBV5-5 and TRBJ2-3 gives the whole variable domain DAGVTQSPTHLIKTRGQQVTLRCSPISGHKSVSWYQQVLGQGPQFIFQYYEKEERGRGNFPDRFSARQFPNYSSELNVNALLLGDSALYLCASSLAASGSVYTQYFGPGTRLTVL.